In its sample, the clone carrying this TCR beta chain was seen a few times. Its cognate antigen is unknown. There are 14 residues in the CDR3. CDR1 and CDR2 (germline): SGHRS, YFSETQ. The V end was cut by 2 bases, the J end by 5 bases, with 13 bases between. TCRdb reprocessed the reads with MiXCR, giving one entry per CDR3 protein. The repertoire consists of 450,000 to 600,000 distinct CDR3 sequences, with 25% to 35% occurring once and the leading ten covering around a sixth. The data stem from a study of T cell repertoires in cytomegalovirus infection. For the study at large: The public TCR beta signatures pointed to both CMV infection and matching HLA type.

The J gene is TRBJ2-5, the V gene TRBV5-1, with D possibly being TRBD1 (6 bases). This receptor was obtained from a human donor in good health (CMV status not recorded). Some clones in this sample may be carry-over from other donors' samples. This specimen consisted of cultured PBMCs, obtained from culture after CMV antigen stimulation. CDR3 coding DNA: TGCGCCAGCAGCTTCATGGACAGAGAGGAGACCCAGTACTTC. The encoded protein is CASSFMDREETQYF.